A single sample is the source of the 22 T cell receptor beta chains below, sequenced in a study of T-cell reconstitution after alpha-beta-depleted transplantation in children. Unique molecular identifiers tagged the TCRbeta library. Via MiXCR, TCRdb re-called the PCR reads, giving one row per CDR3 protein. This table has about 540,000 distinct CDR3 sequences, around 18% appearing once. Source: PBMCs from the stem cell graft donor, taken from the stem cell graft. The receptors were sampled from a human donor who donated a stem cell graft to a child with acute lymphoblastic leukemia.

This chain links TRBV20-1 with TRBJ2-1; possibly TRBD1 or TRBD2 for D (5 bases each). CDR3 size: 14 residues. Between the trimmed V and J ends, which lost 7 bases and 10 bases, there was a span of 23 bases. Germline V gives CDR1 DFQATT, CDR2 SNEGSKA (reference sequence). The CDR3 coding sequence is TGCAGTGTAGGGGACCTCCAAGGGTTTGGGGAGCAGTTCTTC. Translated: CSVGDLQGFGEQFF.

This clonotype was observed a handful of times. The chain couples TRBV29-1 to TRBJ2-4, with D maybe TRBD2 (5 bases). The V end was cut by 4 bases, the J end by 0 bases, with 10 bases between. This CDR3 has 14 amino acids. Germline CDR1 reads SQVTM; CDR2 reads ANQGSEA. CDR3 nucleotide sequence: TGCAGCGTTGTTGAGGGTCTAGCCAAAAACATTCAGTACTTC. This translates into CSVVEGLAKNIQYF. Looking up the rest from reference TRBV29-1 and TRBJ2-4 gives the full variable domain: SAVISQKPSRDICQRGTSLTIQCQVDSQVTMMFWYRQQPGQSLTLIATANQGSEATYESGFVIDKFPISRPNLTFSTLTVSNMSPEDSSIYLCSVVEGLAKNIQYFGAGTRLSVL.

This clonotype was detected only a few times. The rearrangement joins TRBV7-3 to TRBJ1-6; 12 bases fit TRBD1. V was pared by 4 bases and J by 3 bases, with 13 bases of the junction left unmatched. CDR1 and CDR2 (germline): SGHTA, FQGTGA. CDR3 length: 20 amino acids. CDR3 bases: TGTGCCAGCAGCTCACAACCGGGACAGGGGGCGGCCTACTATAATTCACCCCTCCACTTT. Translation: CASSSQPGQGAAYYNSPLHF.

The chain recombines TRBV12-3 or TRBV12-4 with TRBJ2-7, with D perhaps TRBD2 (6 bases). CDR3 length: 14 amino acids. Deletions cut 3 bases from V and 2 bases from J, with 11 bases between. The CDR3 loop is CASSLVAAPYEQYF. The CDR3 coding sequence is TGTGCCAGCAGTTTGGTAGCGGCACCCTACGAGCAGTACTTC.

This clonotype was counted at least ten times. The rearrangement links TRBV7-8 to TRBJ2-1; D perhaps matches TRBD1 (6 bases). Germline values: CDR1 SGHVS, CDR2 FQNEAQ. The CDR3 length is 17 residues. With 4 bases removed from V and 6 bases from J, the gap between germline ends came to 22 bases. In nucleotides, the CDR3 is TGTGCCAGCAGCTCCGAACAGGGATACGTGAGGGGCAATGAGCAGTTCTTC. Protein product: CASSSEQGYVRGNEQFF.

This rearrangement joins TRBV7-9 to TRBJ2-7; the D is unclear. The germline CDR1 and CDR2 sequences are SEHNR and FQNEAQ (reference sequence). The V gene lost 5 bases and the J gene lost 4 bases, with 12 bases spanning the gap. The CDR3 loop spans 13 amino acids. This CDR3 reads CASSPMPSYEQYF. Here the CDR3 DNA reads TGTGCCAGCAGCCCCATGCCTTCGTACGAGCAGTACTTC.

The rearrangement uses TRBV5-1 and TRBJ2-1; D is unresolved. Trimming pared 1 base from V and 0 bases from J, leaving 11 bases between. CDR1 is SGHRS, CDR2 YFSETQ, per germline. The CDR3 runs 16 residues. CDR3 sequence (DNA): TGCGCCAGCAGCTTGACGCGGACGAGCTCCTACAATGAGCAGTTCTTC. This sequence encodes CASSLTRTSSYNEQFF.

The J gene is TRBJ1-5, the V gene TRBV29-1; D remains unclear. The CDR3 has 12 residues. V was pared by 6 bases and J by 7 bases, with 13 bases between. Germline assignment: CDR1 SQVTM and CDR2 ANQGSEA. The CDR3 DNA reads as TGCAGCGTCTGGGATCGGGTGCAGCCCCAGCATTTT. Translation gives CSVWDRVQPQHF.

In its sample, this clonotype was seen a few times. The chain joins TRBV5-1 to TRBJ2-3, with TRBD2 identical over 7 bases. Trimming removed 0 bases from V and 5 bases from J; junction bases left unmatched: 9. This CDR3 region has 16 residues. Germline assignment: CDR1 SGHRS and CDR2 YFSETQ. The CDR3 loop reads CASSLAMQRDQDTQYF. The CDR3 DNA sequence: TGCGCCAGCAGCTTGGCCATGCAGCGGGATCAAGATACGCAGTATTTT.

The rearrangement uses TRBV24-1 and TRBJ2-3, with D perhaps TRBD2 (6 bases). Germline CDR1 reads KGHDR; CDR2 reads SFDVKD. The CDR3 has 14 amino acids. Trimming removed 3 bases at V and 7 bases at J, with 13 bases between. CDR3 sequence reads: CATSDSRGRNTQYF. Here the CDR3 DNA reads TGTGCCACCAGTGATAGCCGGGGGAGAAATACGCAGTATTTT.

The sample holds a few counts of this clonotype. The chain links TRBV20-1 to TRBJ2-3, with 7 positions matching TRBD1. The germline gives CDR1 DFQATT, CDR2 SNEGSKA (reference sequence). V shed 1 base and J 6 bases; nucleotides not matched to a gene: 4. This CDR3 is built from 13 residues. The DNA of the CDR3 is TGCAGTGCTAGAGGGACAGGTTTTGATACGCAGTATTTT. Its protein is CSARGTGFDTQYF.

There are a few counts of this clonotype. It may be a read error: a sequence one base away is much more abundant. V and J are TRBV6-5 and TRBJ2-2; D remains unclear. There are 13 residues in the CDR3. The germline V gene encodes CDR1 MNHEY and CDR2 SVGAGI. Trimming shortened V by 0 bases and J by 1 base, and 0 bases separated the two germline ends. CDR3 sequence (DNA): TGTGCCAGCAGTTACTCGAACACCGGGGAGCTGTTTTTT. Its translation: CASSYSNTGELFF.

The rearrangement links TRBV24-1 to TRBJ2-7; 7 nucleotides match TRBD1. The CDR3 runs to 17 residues. Germline-derived CDR1 and CDR2 are KGHDR and SFDVKD. V was pared by 1 base and J by 6 bases, with 14 bases of the junction left unmatched. The CDR3 region has the DNA TGTGCCACCAGTGATTTCCCTGCGACAGGGAAGAGAGCCGAGCAGTACTTC. Translation: CATSDFPATGKRAEQYF.

This sequence joins TRBV7-2 and TRBJ2-3; 9 bases fit TRBD2. The CDR3 has 15 residues. Germline-derived CDR1 and CDR2 are SGHTA and FQGNSA. V shed 2 bases, J shed 4 bases, and the junction held 4 bases outside the gene matches. The CDR3 loop is CASSLTSGYADTQYF. The DNA of the CDR3 is TGTGCCAGCAGCTTAACTAGCGGGTACGCAGATACGCAGTATTTT.

The chain is built from TRBV5-1 and TRBJ2-3; D is undetermined. Germline V gene lookup returns CDR1 SGHRS and CDR2 YFSETQ. The V gene lost 4 bases and the J gene lost 8 bases, with 14 bases spanning the gap. This CDR3 comprises 13 residues. CDR3 amino acids: CASSLRMGTTQYF. The CDR3 nucleotides read TGCGCCAGCAGCCTCCGAATGGGAACTACGCAGTATTTT.

The V call is TRBV29-1, the J call TRBJ2-3, with 13 bases identical to TRBD2. With V trimmed by 6 bases and J by 14 bases, 8 bases remained unmatched. This CDR3 comprises 12 residues. CDR1 and CDR2 (germline): SQVTM, ANQGSEA. The DNA of the CDR3 is TGCAGCGTGGAACTAGCGGGAGGGCCCCGGTATTTT. Its translation is CSVELAGGPRYF.

With respect to this clonotype: This clone may be a read error of a much larger clone one base away. The chain's CDR3 is CASSERTATAPGHTF. In DNA form, the CDR3 reads TGTGCCAGCAGTGAAAGGACAGCGACCGCGCCTGGCCACACCTTC. V is TRBV2 and J is TRBJ1-2, with D possibly matching TRBD1 (6 bases). Germline assignment: CDR1 SNHLY and CDR2 FYNNEI. This CDR3 spans 15 amino acids.

The chain employs TRBV5-1 and TRBJ1-6; 7 nucleotides line up with TRBD1. CDR3 length: 14 amino acids. V was pared by 0 bases and J by 7 bases, with 1 base of the junction left unmatched. Germline assignment: CDR1 SGHRS and CDR2 YFSETQ. The CDR3 DNA is TGCGCCAGCAGCTTGGAGGGACAGAATTCACCCCTCCACTTT. As protein: CASSLEGQNSPLHF.

This clonotype was counted a few times. This chain links TRBV5-5 with TRBJ2-2; D is perhaps TRBD1 (7 bases). The CDR3 has 16 amino acids. V gave up 3 bases and J gave up 6 bases, with 18 bases separating them. Germline CDR1 reads SGHKS; CDR2 reads YYEKEE (reference sequence). In DNA, the CDR3 is TGTGCCAGCAGCTCCCCCAGGGGGGAAATGGCCGGGGAGCTGTTTTTT. Protein: CASSSPRGEMAGELFF.

The chain is built from TRBV7-3 and TRBJ2-2; 8 bases align to TRBD2. With V trimmed by 0 bases and J by 4 bases, 10 bases remained unmatched. The CDR3 length is 18 residues. Germline assignment: CDR1 SGHTA and CDR2 FQGTGA. The CDR3, as DNA: TGTGCCAGCAGCTTAACTCTCGACGGGAGGGGGTTCACCGGGGAGCTGTTTTTT. Translation gives CASSLTLDGRGFTGELFF.

The chain employs TRBV6-5 and TRBJ2-7; tentative D call: TRBD1 (6 bases). The V end was cut by 2 bases, the J end by 3 bases, with 14 bases between. Germline assignment: CDR1 MNHEY and CDR2 SVGAGI. This CDR3 is 15 amino acids long. The CDR3 DNA is TGTGCCAGCAGTTACGGTTCAGGGGTGGACTACGAGCAGTACTTC. Translated: CASSYGSGVDYEQYF.

Only a few counts were recorded for this clonotype. J is TRBJ1-6 and V is TRBV6-1, with TRBD1 matching over 9 bases. J gave up 3 bases and V 6 bases, and 0 bases lay outside the gene matches. The CDR3 has 14 amino acids. Germline values: CDR1 MNHNS, CDR2 SASEGT. CDR3 residues: CASRTGGYNSPLHF. The CDR3 DNA sequence: TGTGCCAGCAGGACAGGGGGCTATAATTCACCCCTCCACTTT.